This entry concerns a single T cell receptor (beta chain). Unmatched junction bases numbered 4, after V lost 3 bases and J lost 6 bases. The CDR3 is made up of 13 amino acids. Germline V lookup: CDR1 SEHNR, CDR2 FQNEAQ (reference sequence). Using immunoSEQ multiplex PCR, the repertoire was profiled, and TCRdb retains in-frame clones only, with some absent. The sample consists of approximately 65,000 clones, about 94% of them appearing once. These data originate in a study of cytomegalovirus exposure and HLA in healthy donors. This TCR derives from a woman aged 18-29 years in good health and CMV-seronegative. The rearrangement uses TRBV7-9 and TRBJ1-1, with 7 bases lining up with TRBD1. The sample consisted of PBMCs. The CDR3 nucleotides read TGTGCCAGCAGCTTTACAGGGGAAGCTGAAGCTTTCTTT. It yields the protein CASSFTGEAEAFF.